A single sample is the source of the 26 T cell receptor beta chains below, sequenced in a study of human T cells and chemical hapten exposure. TCRdb called the RACE reads again in MiXCR, with one record for every CDR3 protein. This sample has nearly 80,000 distinct CDR3 sequences, with 10% found just once. Time point indicated: patch test 1, 2 weeks after DPC sensitization. As to treatment: therapeutic diphenylcyclopropenone sensitization with weekly scalp DPC. The sequencing here drew on whole blood, taken in connection with sensitization to the hapten diphenylcyclopropenone (DPC). The origin of the receptors is a woman between 45 and 65 years old with alopecia areata. Some clones in this sample may be carry-over from other donors' samples.

This clonotype was detected a few times. The V gene is TRBV20-1, the J gene TRBJ2-3; D unclear. Trimming removed 5 bases from V and 4 bases from J, with 13 bases in between. Germline lookup yields CDR1 DFQATT and CDR2 SNEGSKA (reference sequence). This CDR3 spans 13 amino acids. DNA of the CDR3: TGCAGTGCTTCCCTTAGGGTCCCAGATACGCAGTATTTT. As protein: CSASLRVPDTQYF.

The chain has TRBV24-1 and TRBJ1-5, with D hard to call. The CDR3 is 14 residues long. The ends were cut back, 4 bases at V and 3 bases at J, with 9 bases in the middle. CDR1 and CDR2 (germline): KGHDR, SFDVKD. The chain's CDR3 is CATSEAAVNQPQHF. CDR3 nucleotides: TGTGCCACCAGTGAGGCGGCAGTCAATCAGCCCCAGCATTTT.

The chain has TRBV14 and TRBJ1-6; TRBD1 agrees at 7 bases. This CDR3 is 17 amino acids long. The junction had 13 bases not matched to a gene; V was cut back by 4 bases and J by 7 bases. Per the germline V gene, CDR1 is SGHDN and CDR2 is FVKESK. CDR3: CASSPFRGGTDNSPLHF. In DNA form, the CDR3 reads TGTGCCAGCAGCCCCTTCCGAGGAGGGACAGACAATTCACCCCTCCACTTT.

The chain combines TRBV6-1 with TRBJ2-7; TRBD1 or TRBD2 may be the D gene (6 bases each). V lost 2 bases, J lost 6 bases, and 17 bases lay in between. Germline CDR1 and CDR2: MNHNS and SASEGT. The CDR3 consists of 15 residues. In nucleotides, the CDR3 is TGTGCCAGCAGTGAAACAGGGACTCCCTATGGCGAGCAGTACTTC. Translation gives CASSETGTPYGEQYF.

This clonotype has a handful of counts. The chain is built from TRBV20-1 and TRBJ2-2; maybe TRBD2 (7 bases). The germline CDR1 and CDR2 sequences are DFQATT and SNEGSKA (reference sequence). This CDR3 comprises 15 residues. Trimming stripped 6 bases from V and 1 base from J, with 15 bases between. For the CDR3, the DNA is TGCAGTGCCCCGAAGGGGGGGGTGAACACCGGGGAGCTGTTTTTT. The encoded protein is CSAPKGGVNTGELFF.

This clonotype was seen ten or more times. This chain uses TRBV5-1 with TRBJ2-3; D unclear. The V end lost 2 bases, the J end lost 2 bases, and 12 bases lay between the germline ends. The CDR3 loop spans 15 amino acids. Germline CDR1 and CDR2: SGHRS and YFSETQ. The CDR3 here is CASSFGDLFTDTQYF. CDR3 DNA sequence: TGCGCCAGCAGCTTCGGCGATCTATTCACAGATACGCAGTATTTT.

At least ten counts were recorded for this clonotype. J is TRBJ2-3 and V is TRBV28; 7 positions match TRBD2. This CDR3 is 13 amino acids long. Germline V gives CDR1 MDHEN, CDR2 SYDVKM. The V gene end was trimmed by 2 bases and the J gene end by 8 bases; junction bases not matched to a gene: 4. The CDR3 loop reads CASSLIREGTQYF. The CDR3, as DNA: TGTGCCAGCAGTTTAATAAGGGAGGGTACGCAGTATTTT.

The chain joins TRBV4-1 to TRBJ2-3; no clear D gene. The ends were cut back, 1 base at V and 4 bases at J, with 15 bases in the middle. The CDR3 has 16 residues. Germline-derived CDR1 and CDR2 are MGHRA and YSYEKL. DNA for the CDR3: TGCGCCAGCAGCCAAGTCAATTTGGTAGTCGCAGATACGCAGTATTTT. It codes for CASSQVNLVVADTQYF.

A few counts support this clonotype. The gene calls are TRBV19 and TRBJ2-3; D not resolved. From germline, CDR1 is LNHDA and CDR2 SQIVND (reference sequence). V dropped 9 bases and J dropped 2 bases, with 6 bases sitting between them. The CDR3 is 11 residues long. The CDR3 DNA reads as TGTGCCAGAGAGTCCACAGATACGCAGTATTTT. Its protein product is CARESTDTQYF.

This clonotype was seen a handful of times. The rearrangement links TRBV20-1 to TRBJ2-3, with D maybe TRBD1 (6 bases). Germline assignment: CDR1 DFQATT and CDR2 SNEGSKA (reference sequence). The CDR3 loop spans 13 amino acids. Trimming removed 4 bases at V and 0 bases at J, with 8 bases between. The CDR3 is CSATGHSTDTQYF. CDR3 nucleotides: TGCAGTGCTACGGGACACAGCACAGATACGCAGTATTTT.

The chain is built from TRBV29-1 and TRBJ2-7, with D perhaps TRBD1 (6 bases). Deletions cut 5 bases from V and 6 bases from J, with 14 bases between. Germline assignment: CDR1 SQVTM and CDR2 ANQGSEA. The CDR3 totals 12 residues. The CDR3 reads CSVIQARGEQYF. CDR3 DNA: TGCAGCGTTATCCAGGCCAGGGGCGAGCAGTACTTC.

The chain employs TRBV7-2 and TRBJ2-7, with 7 bases identical to TRBD1. Germline CDR1 reads SGHTA; CDR2 reads FQGNSA. The ends lost 5 bases at V and 2 bases at J; junction bases unmatched: 6. The CDR3 is 14 amino acids. The CDR3 region is CASSLTTGAYEQYF. The DNA of the CDR3 is TGTGCCAGCAGCCTTACCACAGGGGCCTACGAGCAGTACTTC.

The chain links TRBV5-6 to TRBJ1-5; D perhaps matches TRBD1 (5 bases). Germline CDR1 and CDR2: SGHDT and YYEEEE. The CDR3 sequence is 15 residues long. V dropped 2 bases and J dropped 2 bases, with 11 bases sitting between them. The CDR3 bases are TGTGCCAGCAGCTTTCGGAGGGGACGCAATCAGCCCCAGCATTTT. The encoded protein is CASSFRRGRNQPQHF. Filled out from reference TRBV5-6 and TRBJ1-5, the complete variable domain reads DAGVTQSPTHLIKTRGQQVTLRCSPKSGHDTVSWYQQALGQGPQFIFQYYEEEERQRGNFPDRFSGHQFPNYSSELNVNALLLGDSALYLCASSFRRGRNQPQHFGDGTRLSIL.

Many counts were recorded for this clonotype. CDR3 coding DNA: TGTGCCAGCAGCAAAGCCCGCCGGGACAGGGGACTCCTATTTAACTATGGCTACACCTTC. It specifies CASSKARRDRGLLFNYGYTF. This chain links TRBV21-1 with TRBJ1-2; the D call TRBD1 from the table was never checked on the DNA. TRBV21-1 counts as a pseudogene. This CDR3 is 20 amino acids long.

The CDR3 loop is CASSLYSGRSRNEQFF. Written as DNA, the CDR3 is TGTGCCAGCAGTTTATATTCCGGGAGGTCCCGAAATGAGCAGTTCTTC. V is TRBV27 and J is TRBJ2-1; 7 bases fit TRBD2. Trimming cost V 1 base and J 7 bases; bases outside gene matches: 10. The germline CDR1 and CDR2 sequences are MNHEY and SMNVEV (reference sequence). CDR3 length: 16 residues.

The CDR3 nucleotides read TGTGCCAGCAGCAAAGAGCAGCGGGGATTGAATGAGCAGTTCTTC. This encodes CASSKEQRGLNEQFF. The chain employs TRBV21-1 and TRBJ2-1; the table's D gene call, TRBD2, was not cross checked with the DNA. TRBV21-1 counts as a pseudogene. The length of the CDR3 is 15 residues.

This clonotype was counted at least ten times. In DNA, the CDR3 is TGTGCCAGCAGCTTAGGTAGGGGCGCCTTATACGAGCAGTACTTC. Translating it yields CASSLGRGALYEQYF. The rearrangement joins TRBV7-2 to TRBJ2-7; TRBD1 is a possible D gene (5 bases). Germline V gene data show CDR1 as SGHTA and CDR2 as FQGNSA. Trimming shortened V by 1 base and J by 4 bases, and 14 bases separated the two germline ends. The CDR3 totals 15 residues.

At least ten counts were recorded for this clonotype. CDR3 residues: CASSLDRGPIKTLKNTEAFF. The CDR3 coding sequence is TGTGCCAGCAGTTTAGACAGGGGGCCGATAAAGACCCTTAAGAACACTGAAGCTTTCTTT. The rearrangement links TRBV12-3 or TRBV12-4 to TRBJ1-1; 9 positions match TRBD1. This CDR3 is built from 20 residues. With 1 base clipped from V and 1 base from J, the junction kept 16 bases outside the gene matches.

The J gene is TRBJ2-3, the V gene TRBV5-1, with 8 bases identical to TRBD1. Trimming took 2 bases from V and 1 from J; bases not matched to a gene: 9. The CDR3 consists of 17 residues. Germline V gene lookup returns CDR1 SGHRS and CDR2 YFSETQ. The CDR3 is CASSFQSTGAGTDTQYF. The CDR3 nucleotides are TGCGCCAGCAGCTTCCAGTCGACAGGGGCCGGCACAGATACGCAGTATTTT.

This clonotype was seen a few times. V gene TRBV7-2 combines with J gene TRBJ1-6; D is ambiguous. Per germline, CDR1 SGHTA and CDR2 FQGNSA. The V end lost 2 bases, the J end lost 7 bases, and 12 bases lay between the germline ends. The CDR3 sequence is 15 residues long. CDR3 in amino acids: CASSLSRERNSPLHF. The CDR3 nucleotides are TGTGCCAGCAGCTTATCAAGGGAACGAAATTCACCCCTCCACTTT.

This clonotype occurred a few times. The V call is TRBV6-2 or TRBV6-3, the J call TRBJ2-1; perhaps D is TRBD1 or TRBD2 (5 bases each). Trimming shortened V by 5 bases and J by 4 bases, and 15 bases separated the two germline ends. From germline, CDR1 is MNHEY and CDR2 SVGEGT. This CDR3 comprises 15 residues. The CDR3 is CASSTRPRGYNEQFF. The DNA for the CDR3 is TGTGCCAGCAGTACCCGCCCGAGGGGATACAATGAGCAGTTCTTC.

This clonotype was found a few times. V and J are TRBV28 and TRBJ2-2; 10 nucleotides agree with TRBD1. CDR1 and CDR2 (germline): MDHEN, SYDVKM. The CDR3 extends over 16 amino acids. The trim removed 5 bases at V and 5 bases at J, leaving 8 bases unmatched. CDR3 sequence (DNA): TGTGCCAGCAGTCGCCGGGACAGGGGTAAAACCGGGGAGCTGTTTTTT. It yields the protein CASSRRDRGKTGELFF.

This clonotype was recorded many times. J is TRBJ1-2 and V is TRBV11-3; the D gene is possibly TRBD1 (5 bases). Germline V lookup: CDR1 SGHNT, CDR2 YENEEA. V was trimmed by 1 base and J by 4 bases, leaving 10 bases between them. This CDR3 contains 14 residues. The DNA of the CDR3 is TGTGCCAGCAGCTTAGTTGGGGCCTCCTATGGCTACACCTTC. It codes for CASSLVGASYGYTF.

The chain couples TRBV20-1 to TRBJ2-7, with no clear D. This CDR3 comprises 12 residues. Germline V gene sequence: CDR1 DFQATT, CDR2 SNEGSKA (reference sequence). Trimming stripped 3 bases from V and 4 bases from J, with 10 bases between. The CDR3 spells CSASRTSYEQYF. The CDR3 DNA is TGCAGTGCTAGCCGCACAAGTTACGAGCAGTACTTC.

The chain uses TRBV19 and TRBJ2-5; D is uncertain. Trimming removed 1 base at V and 0 bases at J, with 6 bases between. CDR1 and CDR2 (germline): LNHDA, SQIVND (reference sequence). CDR3 length equals 14 residues. The CDR3 coding sequence is TGTGCCAGTAGTATAGGTCAAAACCAAGAGACCCAGTACTTC. Protein: CASSIGQNQETQYF.

This clonotype was detected only a few times. This rearrangement joins TRBV29-1 to TRBJ2-3; 7 bases fit TRBD1. CDR1 SQVTM and CDR2 ANQGSEA come from the germline V gene. The CDR3 has 11 amino acids. The V gene end was trimmed by 6 bases and the J gene end by 4 bases; junction bases not matched to a gene: 1. DNA for the CDR3: TGCAGCGTCGGGACAGCAGATACGCAGTATTTT. This gives the protein CSVGTADTQYF.